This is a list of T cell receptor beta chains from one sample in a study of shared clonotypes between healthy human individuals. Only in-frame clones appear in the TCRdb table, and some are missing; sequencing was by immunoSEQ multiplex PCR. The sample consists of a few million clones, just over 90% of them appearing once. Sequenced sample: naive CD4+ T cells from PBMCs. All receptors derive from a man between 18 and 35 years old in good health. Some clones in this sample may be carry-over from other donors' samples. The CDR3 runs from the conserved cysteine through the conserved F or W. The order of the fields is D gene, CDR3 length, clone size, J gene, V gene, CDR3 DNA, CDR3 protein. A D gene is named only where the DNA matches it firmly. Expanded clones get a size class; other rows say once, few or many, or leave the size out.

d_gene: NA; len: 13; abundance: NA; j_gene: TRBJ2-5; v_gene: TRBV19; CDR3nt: TGTGCCAGTAGCCCCTACTCAGAAGAGACCCAGTACTTC; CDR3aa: CASSPYSEETQYF
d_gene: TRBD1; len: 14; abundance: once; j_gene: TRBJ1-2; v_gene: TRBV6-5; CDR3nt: TGTGCCAGCAGACACGACAGGGGCACCTATGGCTACACCTTC; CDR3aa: CASRHDRGTYGYTF
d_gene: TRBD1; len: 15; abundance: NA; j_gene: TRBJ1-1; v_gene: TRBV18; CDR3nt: TGTGCCAGCTCCCAGGGGGGGACAGTGAACACTGAAGCTTTCTTT; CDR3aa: CASSQGGTVNTEAFF
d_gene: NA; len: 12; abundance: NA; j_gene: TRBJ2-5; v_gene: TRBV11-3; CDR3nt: TGTGCCAGCGGGGAGGCAGGGGAGACCCAGTACTTC; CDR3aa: CASGEAGETQYF
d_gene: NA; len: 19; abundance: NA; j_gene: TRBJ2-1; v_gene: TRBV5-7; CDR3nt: TGTGCCAGCAGCTGGGGGACAGTACAAGGGGAGGGGATATACAATGAGCAGTTCTTC; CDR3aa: CASSWGTVQGEGIYNEQFF
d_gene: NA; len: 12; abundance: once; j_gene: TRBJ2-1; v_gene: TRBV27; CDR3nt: TGTGCCAGCAGTTTATCATTCGGTGAGCAGTTCTTC; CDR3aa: CASSLSFGEQFF
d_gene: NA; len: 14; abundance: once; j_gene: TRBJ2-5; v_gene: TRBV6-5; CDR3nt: TGTGCCAGCAGCCGGGGGTGGGGCCAAGAGACCCAGTACTTC; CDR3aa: CASSRGWGQETQYF
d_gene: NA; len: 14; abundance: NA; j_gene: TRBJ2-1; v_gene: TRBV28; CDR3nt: TGTGCCAGCAGTTTACTAGGGGGGTACAATGAGCAGTTCTTC; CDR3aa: CASSLLGGYNEQFF
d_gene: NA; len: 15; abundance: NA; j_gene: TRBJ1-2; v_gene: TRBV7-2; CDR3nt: TGTGCCAGCAGCCCCCAACCGACGTCCTACTATGGCTACACCTTC; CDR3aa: CASSPQPTSYYGYTF
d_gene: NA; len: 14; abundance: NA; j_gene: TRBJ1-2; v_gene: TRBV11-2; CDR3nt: TGTGCCACCGTGTTGCTCAGGGGTTACTATGGCTACACCTTC; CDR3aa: CATVLLRGYYGYTF
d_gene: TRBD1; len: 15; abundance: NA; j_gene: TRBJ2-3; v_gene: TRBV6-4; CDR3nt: TGTGCCAGCAGCAGAACCGGGACAGGGGAAGGTACGCAGTATTTT; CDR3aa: CASSRTGTGEGTQYF
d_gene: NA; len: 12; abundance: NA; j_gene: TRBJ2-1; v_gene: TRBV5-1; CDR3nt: TGCGCCAGCAGACTTGTAGGGAATGAGCAGTTCTTC; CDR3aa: CASRLVGNEQFF
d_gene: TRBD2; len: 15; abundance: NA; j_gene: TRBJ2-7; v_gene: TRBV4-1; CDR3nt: TGCGCCAGCAGCCAGACTAGCGGGGGACTCTACGAGCAGTACTTC; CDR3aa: CASSQTSGGLYEQYF
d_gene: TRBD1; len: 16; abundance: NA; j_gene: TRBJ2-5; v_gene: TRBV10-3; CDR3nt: TGTGCCATCAGTGACCGACAGGGCATCCTACAAGAGACCCAGTACTTC; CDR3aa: CAISDRQGILQETQYF